What follows are 15 T cell receptor beta chains derived from one specimen sequenced in a study of OX40 agonist ivuxolimab in advanced cancers. Generated by immunoSEQ multiplex PCR, the TCRdb table keeps only in-frame clones and is missing some. Of about 24,000 clones detected, around 90% appear once; the ten largest clones hold about 49%. Here the sequenced sample was CD4+ or CD8+ T cells sorted from blood, taken in a trial of the OX40 agonist ivuxolimab. These receptors came from an adult with an advanced solid tumor such as melanoma, head and neck, liver or kidney cancer.

This clone was found once. The V call is TRBV28, the J call TRBJ2-1; possible D gene TRBD2, 6 bases. V lost 5 bases to trimming and J lost 6 bases, with 11 bases between them. CDR1 is MDHEN and CDR2 is SYDVKM in the germline V gene. CDR3 size: 13 residues. CDR3 nucleotides: TGTGCCAGCAGTAAGGCGGGAAGCAATGAGCAGTTCTTC. This gives the protein CASSKAGSNEQFF.

This sequence joins TRBV7-9 and TRBJ2-1; 12 nucleotides agree with TRBD2. Germline loops: CDR1 SEHNR, CDR2 FQNEAQ (reference sequence). CDR3 length equals 18 residues. Unmatched junction bases numbered 14, after V lost 8 bases and J lost 3 bases. CDR3 nucleotide sequence: TGTGCCAGCCGGCCTTCCTGGACTAGCGGGGTGGGCTACAATGAGCAGTTCTTC. This sequence encodes CASRPSWTSGVGYNEQFF. The entire variable domain, with the rest obtained from reference TRBV7-9 and TRBJ2-1, is as follows: DTGVSQNPRHKITKRGQNVTFRCDPISEHNRLYWYRQTLGQGPEFLTYFQNEAQLEKSRLLSDRFSAERPKGSFSTLEIQRTEQGDSAMYLCASRPSWTSGVGYNEQFFGPGTRLTVL.

This clone was observed once. The rearrangement uses TRBV4-3 and TRBJ2-2, with D perhaps TRBD2 (6 bases). CDR1 is LGHNA and CDR2 is YSLEER in the germline V gene. V lost 0 bases and J 6 bases, leaving 8 bases between the germline ends. The CDR3 has 14 residues. The CDR3 here is CASSQDGGPGELFF. CDR3 bases: TGCGCCAGCAGCCAAGATGGAGGGCCCGGGGAGCTGTTTTTT.

The V gene is TRBV5-1, the J gene TRBJ2-7, with 10 bases lining up with TRBD1. The trim removed 4 bases at V and 4 bases at J, leaving 8 bases unmatched. This CDR3 is built from 15 residues. Germline lookup yields CDR1 SGHRS and CDR2 YFSETQ. The CDR3 DNA follows: TGCGCCAGCAGCAAGGACAGGGGGAAGGAGTACGAGCAGTACTTC. Translating gives CASSKDRGKEYEQYF.

As DNA, the CDR3 is TGTGCCAGCAGTTTAGGACAGGGAAATGAAAAACTGTTTTTT. Translating gives CASSLGQGNEKLFF. The rearrangement uses TRBV28 and TRBJ1-4; 8 nucleotides match TRBD1. The CDR3 is made up of 14 amino acids. Germline loops: CDR1 MDHEN, CDR2 SYDVKM. The junction had 1 base not matched to a gene; V was cut back by 2 bases and J by 5 bases. Full variable domain (missing parts from reference TRBV28 and TRBJ1-4): DVKVTQSSRYLVKRTGEKVFLECVQDMDHENMFWYRQDPGLGLRLIYFSYDVKMKEKGDIPEGYSVSREKKERFSLILESASTNQTSMYLCASSLGQGNEKLFFGSGTQLSVL.

The chain joins TRBV12-2 to TRBJ2-7; the table's D call, TRBD1, has no DNA check behind it. TRBV12-2 is labeled a pseudogene. The CDR3 spans 19 residues. CDR3 sequence: CASRFRDSYCLIRAYEQYF. The CDR3 DNA sequence: TGTGCAAGTCGTTTCCGGGACAGTTACTGCCTAATTCGTGCCTACGAGCAGTACTTC.

The chain carries TRBV7-6 and TRBJ1-2, with D maybe TRBD1 (5 bases). This CDR3 spans 14 amino acids. Germline loops: CDR1 SGHVS, CDR2 FNYEAQ. V lost 5 bases and J lost 2, with 12 bases in between. The CDR3 sequence: CASSPGGDNYGYTF. In DNA, the CDR3 is TGTGCCAGCAGCCCCGGAGGGGACAACTATGGCTACACCTTC. The whole variable domain, remainder taken from reference TRBV7-6 and TRBJ1-2, is GAGVSQSPRYKVTKRGQDVALRCDPISGHVSLYWYRQALGQGPEFLTYFNYEAQQDKSGLPNDRFSAERPEGSISTLTIQRTEQRDSAMYRCASSPGGDNYGYTFGSGTRLTVV.

V is TRBV19 and J is TRBJ2-1, with D possibly called TRBD1 or TRBD2 (5 bases each). The CDR3 spans 15 residues. Trimming left V 5 bases short and J 0 bases short, with 11 bases between. Germline lookup yields CDR1 LNHDA and CDR2 SQIVND (reference sequence). The CDR3 region is CASSSSGGSYNEQFF. DNA of the CDR3: TGTGCCAGTAGTTCTAGTGGGGGCTCCTACAATGAGCAGTTCTTC.

V gene TRBV6-5 combines with J gene TRBJ1-3; D is undetermined. The germline V gene encodes CDR1 MNHEY and CDR2 SVGAGI. This CDR3 spans 14 amino acids. V shed 6 bases and J shed 2 bases, with 11 bases lying between them. For the CDR3, the DNA is TGTGCCAGCAGCACGACCCGGACTGGAAACACCATATATTTT. Translation gives CASSTTRTGNTIYF.

The chain couples TRBV19 to TRBJ2-3; 9 nucleotides align to TRBD2. Unmatched junction bases numbered 21, after V lost 5 bases and J lost 3 bases. CDR3 length equals 20 residues. The germline V gene encodes CDR1 LNHDA and CDR2 SQIVND (reference sequence). The CDR3 is CASSRQAGGYVARETDTQYF. CDR3 DNA: TGTGCCAGTAGTCGGCAAGCGGGAGGCTATGTGGCCCGGGAGACAGATACGCAGTATTTT.

The V call is TRBV6-5, the J call TRBJ2-4, with 7 bases that match TRBD1. J was trimmed by 2 bases and V by 10 bases; bases with no gene match: 8. CDR1 is MNHEY and CDR2 is SVGAGI in the germline V gene. The CDR3 is made up of 14 amino acids. Here the CDR3 DNA reads TGTGCCATCCAGACAGGGCTGACCAAAAACATTCAGTACTTC. It yields the protein CAIQTGLTKNIQYF.

This rearrangement joins TRBV6-5 to TRBJ2-7; D not certain. The V gene lost 0 bases and the J gene lost 0 bases, with 9 bases spanning the gap. The CDR3 spans 15 residues. Germline V gene data show CDR1 as MNHEY and CDR2 as SVGAGI. The CDR3: CASSYSEAFSYEQYF. The CDR3 bases are TGTGCCAGCAGTTACTCCGAGGCTTTCTCCTACGAGCAGTACTTC.

The chain combines TRBV7-6 with TRBJ2-7, with D unclear. CDR3 length equals 15 residues. Per germline, CDR1 SGHVS and CDR2 FNYEAQ. The V gene lost 1 base and the J gene lost 0 bases, with 10 bases spanning the gap. The CDR3 region is CASSLGSFSSYEQYF. The CDR3 DNA is TGTGCCAGCAGCTTAGGGAGTTTCAGCTCCTACGAGCAGTACTTC. The full variable domain, rest sourced from reference TRBV7-6 and TRBJ2-7, is GAGVSQSPRYKVTKRGQDVALRCDPISGHVSLYWYRQALGQGPEFLTYFNYEAQQDKSGLPNDRFSAERPEGSISTLTIQRTEQRDSAMYRCASSLGSFSSYEQYFGPGTRLTVT.

This chain connects TRBV6-1 to TRBJ2-2; unclear D gene. The CDR3 extends over 14 amino acids. Germline assignment: CDR1 MNHNS and CDR2 SASEGT. The germline V and J ends were trimmed by 4 bases and 4 bases, with 10 bases remaining between them. The CDR3 nucleotides read TGTGCCAGCAGTGTCTATTTTAGCACCGGGGAGCTGTTTTTT. Encoded protein: CASSVYFSTGELFF.

This chain links TRBV10-3 with TRBJ2-3; D is perhaps TRBD1 or TRBD2 (5 bases each). Looked up from germline, CDR1 is ENHRY and CDR2 is SYGVKD. The CDR3 spans 13 residues. Deletions cut 7 bases from V and 0 bases from J, with 8 bases between. The CDR3 loop reads CAINRDSTDTQYF. The CDR3 coding sequence is TGTGCCATCAACCGGGACAGCACAGATACGCAGTATTTT.